The TCR beta chain described here comes from a study of T cells in Graves' hyperthyroidism and ophthalmopathy. For the study at large: Specimen type is peripheral blood, collected at initial diagnosis prior to any treatment. Whole-study findings and limits: A model of 13 V-J features distinguished ophthalmopathy from stable hyperthyroidism.

From RNA transcripts, TCR beta CDR3 regions were amplified. The HTBI set primed first-round TCR CDR3 RT-PCR. TCRdb ran MiXCR on the multiplex PCR reads and lists one entry per CDR3 protein. This sample yields hundreds of thousands of distinct CDR3 sequences, of which approximately 14% are seen a single time; roughly 13% belongs to the top ten. This clonotype has at least ten counts. The antigen is not known. The ends lost 5 bases at V and 6 bases at J; junction bases unmatched: 12. The CDR3 consists of 16 residues. The germline CDR1 and CDR2 sequences are SEHNR and FQNEAQ (reference sequence). Sequencing used blood. The sequence was obtained from a man between 18 and 35 years old with Graves' ophthalmopathy. The genes are TRBV7-9 and TRBJ2-1, with TRBD2 identical over 8 bases. The CDR3 sequence is CASSPDSGALFNEQFF. The CDR3 DNA is TGTGCCAGCAGCCCGGATAGCGGGGCCCTATTCAATGAGCAGTTCTTC.